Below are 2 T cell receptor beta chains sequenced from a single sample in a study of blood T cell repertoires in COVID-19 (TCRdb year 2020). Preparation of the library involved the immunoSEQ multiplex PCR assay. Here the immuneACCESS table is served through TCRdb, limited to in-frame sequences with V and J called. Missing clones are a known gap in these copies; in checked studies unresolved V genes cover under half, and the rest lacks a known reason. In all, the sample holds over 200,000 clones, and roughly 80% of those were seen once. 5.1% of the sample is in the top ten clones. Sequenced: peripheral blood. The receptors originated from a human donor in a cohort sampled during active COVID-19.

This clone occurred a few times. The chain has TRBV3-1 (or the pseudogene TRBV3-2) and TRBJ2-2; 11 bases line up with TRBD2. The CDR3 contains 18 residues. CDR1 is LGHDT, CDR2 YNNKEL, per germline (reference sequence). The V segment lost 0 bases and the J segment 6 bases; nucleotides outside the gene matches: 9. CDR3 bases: TGTGCCAGCAGCCAAGAAGGGGAACTAGCGGGAGTTCCCGGGGAGCTGTTTTTT. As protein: CASSQEGELAGVPGELFF.

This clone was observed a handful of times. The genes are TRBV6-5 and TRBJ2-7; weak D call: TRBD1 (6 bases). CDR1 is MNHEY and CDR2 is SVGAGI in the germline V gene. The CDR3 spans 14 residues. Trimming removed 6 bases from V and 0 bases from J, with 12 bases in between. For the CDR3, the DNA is TGTGCCAGCAGCTATCGACAGGCCTCCTACGAGCAGTACTTC. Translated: CASSYRQASYEQYF.